These 26 T cell receptor beta chains originate from one sample sequenced in a study of shared clonotypes between healthy human individuals. Libraries were prepared by immunoSEQ multiplex PCR; TCRdb keeps only in-frame clonotypes and omits some of them. The table has about 1 million clones, under 80% seen once; the top ten hold approximately 1.5%. Sequenced: memory CD4+ T cells sorted from blood. Subset specified: CD45RA-negative fraction. The receptor set was obtained from a man aged 18 to 35 in good health.

In this sample, this clone turned up a few times. The chain is built from TRBV5-8 and TRBJ1-1; TRBD1 might be the D (5 bases). Germline V CDR1 and CDR2: SGHTS, YDEGEE. Trimming took off 2 bases at V and 3 bases at J, with 17 bases between the two ends. CDR3 length equals 16 residues. The CDR3 DNA reads TGTGCCAGCAGCTTTGGGAACCTACGGGGGGACACTGAAGCTTTCTTT. Its translation: CASSFGNLRGDTEAFF.

The J gene is TRBJ2-5, the V gene TRBV28; possibly TRBD1 for D (6 bases). In germline, CDR1 is MDHEN, CDR2 SYDVKM. This CDR3 comprises 15 residues. V lost 4 bases and J 7 bases, leaving 19 bases between the germline ends. CDR3 protein: CASSSGTPVPWTQYF. CDR3 coding DNA: TGTGCCAGCAGTTCCGGGACACCCGTACCGTGGACCCAGTACTTC.

The chain joins TRBV4-1 to TRBJ2-1; tentative D call: TRBD2 (6 bases). Deletions cut 0 bases from V and 6 bases from J, with 15 bases between. The CDR3 is made up of 16 amino acids. Germline CDR1 and CDR2: MGHRA and YSYEKL. The CDR3 loop reads CASSQEPGLAPNEQFF. In DNA, the CDR3 is TGCGCCAGCAGCCAAGAACCGGGACTCGCCCCCAATGAGCAGTTCTTC.

This chain joins TRBV2 and TRBJ1-6; 8 bases fit TRBD1. Germline trimming cut 6 bases from V and 14 bases from J; bases unmatched to any gene: 6. Germline V gene data show CDR1 as SNHLY and CDR2 as FYNNEI. This CDR3 has 12 amino acids. The CDR3 DNA is TGTGCCAGCAGGTGGGGACAGGCGGCCCTCCACTTT. This codes for CASRWGQAALHF. Full variable domain (missing parts from reference TRBV2 and TRBJ1-6): EPEVTQTPSHQVTQMGQEVILRCVPISNHLYFYWYRQILGQKVEFLVSFYNNEISEKSEIFDDQFSVERPDGSNFTLKIRSTKLEDSAMYFCASRWGQAALHFGNGTRLTVT.

The rearrangement links TRBV7-2 to TRBJ2-5; 14 bases fit TRBD2. The V and J ends lost 5 bases and 5 bases, in that order; junction bases with no gene match: 7. The CDR3 length is 16 residues. Germline loops: CDR1 SGHTA, CDR2 FQGNSA. For the CDR3, the DNA is TGTGCCAGCAGCACTCGGACTAGCGGGGGGCGGGAGACCCAGTACTTC. Amino acids: CASSTRTSGGRETQYF. The complete variable domain, with remaining parts taken from reference TRBV7-2 and TRBJ2-5, reads GAGVSQSPSNKVTEKGKDVELRCDPISGHTALYWYRQSLGQGLEFLIYFQGNSAPDKSGLPSDRFSAERTGGSVSTLTIQRTQQEDSAVYLCASSTRTSGGRETQYFGPGTRLLVL.

This clone was detected only once. The chain recombines TRBV4-2 with TRBJ2-2; 8 bases align to TRBD2. Trimming removed 1 base from V and 2 bases from J; junction bases left unmatched: 3. The CDR3 runs 16 residues. In germline, CDR1 is LGHNA, CDR2 YNFKEQ. The CDR3, as DNA: TGTGCCAGCAGCCAAGGCGGGGGGTTCAACACCGGGGAGCTGTTTTTT. This translates into CASSQGGGFNTGELFF.

The chain uses TRBV18 and TRBJ1-5; unclear D gene. In germline, CDR1 is KGHSH, CDR2 LQKENI. CDR3 length: 13 residues. The V end lost 3 bases, the J end lost 7 bases, and 10 bases lay between the germline ends. The CDR3 coding sequence is TGTGCCAGCTCACCTGGGAATCGCCAGCCCCAGCATTTT. Protein product: CASSPGNRQPQHF.

This clone was detected only a few times. J is TRBJ2-7 and V is TRBV11-2; TRBD1 matches at 8 bases. V shed 7 bases and J 2 bases; nucleotides not matched to a gene: 10. Looked up from germline, CDR1 is SGHAT and CDR2 is FQNNGV. The CDR3 is 15 residues long. The CDR3 nucleotides read TGTGCCAGCACCTTCAGCCGGGGACAGGCCTACGAGCAGTACTTC. This encodes CASTFSRGQAYEQYF.

The J gene is TRBJ2-1, the V gene TRBV15, with D tentatively TRBD2 (7 bases). The V gene's germline CDR1 is LNHNV and CDR2 YYDKDF (reference sequence). V lost 0 bases and J 3 bases, leaving 12 bases between the germline ends. The CDR3 is 16 residues long. The CDR3 region is CATSRDSGGHYNEQFF. The CDR3 DNA is TGTGCCACCAGCAGAGATTCGGGGGGCCACTACAATGAGCAGTTCTTC.

This chain links TRBV29-1 with TRBJ2-7; the D gene is possibly TRBD1 (6 bases). V shed 4 bases and J shed 2 bases, with 15 bases lying between them. Germline lookup yields CDR1 SQVTM and CDR2 ANQGSEA. The CDR3 spans 14 residues. The CDR3 nucleotides are TGCAGCGTTGCCGGGACAACCTTTACCTACGAGCAGTACTTC. Protein sequence: CSVAGTTFTYEQYF.

This clone has a handful of counts. This specimen includes other DNA sequences encoding the same CDR3. V usage is TRBV30 and J usage is TRBJ2-1; D gene uncertain. Per germline, CDR1 GTSNPN and CDR2 SVGIG (reference sequence). Trimming cost V 0 bases and J 8 bases, with 8 bases left between them. The CDR3 length is 12 residues. CDR3 protein: CAWSVRVDEQFF. Here the CDR3 DNA reads TGTGCCTGGAGTGTACGCGTAGATGAGCAGTTCTTC. Filled out from reference TRBV30 and TRBJ2-1, the complete variable domain reads SQTIHQWPATLVQPVGSPLSLECTVEGTSNPNLYWYRQAAGRGLQLLFYSVGIGQISSEVPQNLSASRPQDRQFILSSKKLLLSDSGFYLCAWSVRVDEQFFGPGTRLTVL.

The genes are TRBV2 and TRBJ1-1; D not resolved. V dropped 4 bases and J dropped 0 bases, with 9 bases sitting between them. Germline V gives CDR1 SNHLY, CDR2 FYNNEI. CDR3 length equals 14 residues. DNA of the CDR3: TGTGCCAGCAGTGCAAAGCTACTGAACACTGAAGCTTTCTTT. As protein: CASSAKLLNTEAFF.

This clone has a single count. J is TRBJ2-1 and V is TRBV5-1; D assignment may be TRBD1 or TRBD2 (5 bases each). In germline, CDR1 is SGHRS, CDR2 YFSETQ. This CDR3 has 13 amino acids. Between the trimmed V and J ends, which lost 3 bases and 6 bases, there was a span of 10 bases. The CDR3 nucleotides are TGCGCCAGCAGCTCGGGACCACTCAATGAGCAGTTCTTC. Residues: CASSSGPLNEQFF.

This clone was detected ten times or more. The gene calls are TRBV7-9 and TRBJ2-3; D remains unclear. The CDR3 has 15 residues. Deletions cut 5 bases from V and 5 bases from J, with 17 bases between. The germline V gene has CDR1 SEHNR and CDR2 FQNEAQ (reference sequence). The CDR3 is CASSPKWRLGDTQYF. The CDR3 DNA sequence: TGTGCCAGCAGCCCGAAATGGCGCCTTGGAGATACGCAGTATTTT.

The rearrangement uses TRBV7-9 and TRBJ1-5, with D possibly matching TRBD1 (6 bases). The CDR3 length is 17 residues. Germline values: CDR1 SEHNR, CDR2 FQNEAQ (reference sequence). Trimming stripped 1 base from V and 1 base from J, with 14 bases between. The CDR3 DNA reads as TGTGCCAGCAGCTTAGGTGTCACAGGGCAGAGCAATCAGCCCCAGCATTTT. Protein: CASSLGVTGQSNQPQHF.

This clone was counted between two and nine times. The V and J genes are TRBV6-1 and TRBJ1-5; no clear D gene. The CDR3 consists of 14 residues. V shed 3 bases and J shed 2 bases, with 8 bases lying between them. Germline-derived CDR1 and CDR2 are MNHNS and SASEGT. The CDR3 protein is CASSDQIGNQPQHF. The CDR3, as DNA: TGTGCCAGCAGTGACCAAATAGGCAATCAGCCCCAGCATTTT.

This clone appeared a single time. The chain employs TRBV28 and TRBJ2-7, with 9 nucleotides matching TRBD1. From germline, CDR1 is MDHEN and CDR2 SYDVKM. The CDR3 covers 14 residues. V lost 5 bases, J lost 1 base, and 3 bases stayed unmatched. CDR3 nucleotides: TGTGCCAGCAGTAGGACAGGGGAATCCTACGAGCAGTACTTC. The encoded protein is CASSRTGESYEQYF. Based on the CDR3 plus reference TRBV28 and TRBJ2-7, the full variable domain is DVKVTQSSRYLVKRTGEKVFLECVQDMDHENMFWYRQDPGLGLRLIYFSYDVKMKEKGDIPEGYSVSREKKERFSLILESASTNQTSMYLCASSRTGESYEQYFGPGTRLTVT.

This chain links TRBV6-6 with TRBJ1-1; 9 positions agree with TRBD1. Unmatched junction bases numbered 8, after V lost 2 bases and J lost 10 bases. Germline V gene sequence: CDR1 MNHNY, CDR2 SVGAGI (reference sequence). CDR3 length equals 14 residues. DNA for the CDR3: TGTGCCAGCAGTTACCCAGAGACAGGGGGAGTAGCTTTCTTT. This codes for CASSYPETGGVAFF.

The V call is TRBV29-1, the J call TRBJ2-2; 11 positions match TRBD1. After removal of 7 bases from V and 6 bases from J, the junction contained 7 bases not matched to a gene. This CDR3 has 14 residues. Germline V gene sequence: CDR1 SQVTM, CDR2 ANQGSEA. CDR3 DNA sequence: TGCAGCGCCCGGACAGGGGGCTATCCCGGGGAGCTGTTTTTT. Its protein product is CSARTGGYPGELFF.

Note on this clone: Being one base from a much bigger clone, this may be a read error. The same CDR3 also results from other DNA sequences found in this sample. The chain recombines TRBV19 with TRBJ1-2, with TRBD1 matching 10 bases. Germline CDR1 reads LNHDA; CDR2 reads SQIVND (reference sequence). The CDR3 totals 14 residues. The V and J ends lost 4 bases and 2 bases, in that order; junction bases with no gene match: 1. As DNA, the CDR3 is TGTGCCAGTAGTACGGGACAGGGGAACTATGGCTACACCTTC. Translated, it gives CASSTGQGNYGYTF.

The V gene is TRBV28, the J gene TRBJ2-7, with TRBD1 matching over 7 bases. CDR3 length: 15 residues. J lost 0 bases, V lost 5 bases, and 7 bases had no gene match. Germline lookup yields CDR1 MDHEN and CDR2 SYDVKM. CDR3 region: CASSVAGTVSYEQYF. The DNA of the CDR3 is TGTGCCAGCAGTGTCGCCGGGACAGTCTCCTACGAGCAGTACTTC. Full variable domain (missing parts from reference TRBV28 and TRBJ2-7): DVKVTQSSRYLVKRTGEKVFLECVQDMDHENMFWYRQDPGLGLRLIYFSYDVKMKEKGDIPEGYSVSREKKERFSLILESASTNQTSMYLCASSVAGTVSYEQYFGPGTRLTVT.

The V and J genes are TRBV19 and TRBJ2-3, with 8 bases identical to TRBD2. Germline V gene sequence: CDR1 LNHDA, CDR2 SQIVND (reference sequence). V lost 7 bases and J lost 0; bases outside the gene matches: 3. The CDR3 is made up of 14 amino acids. CDR3 amino acids: CASTSGGSTDTQYF. Written as DNA, the CDR3 is TGTGCCAGTACCAGCGGGGGAAGCACAGATACGCAGTATTTT. The whole variable domain, remainder taken from reference TRBV19 and TRBJ2-3, is DGGITQSPKYLFRKEGQNVTLSCEQNLNHDAMYWYRQDPGQGLRLIYYSQIVNDFQKGDIAEGYSVSREKKESFPLTVTSAQKNPTAFYLCASTSGGSTDTQYFGPGTRLTVL.

Regarding this clone: The sample contains more than one DNA sequence encoding this CDR3. The genes are TRBV7-2 and TRBJ2-1; D unresolved. The germline CDR1 and CDR2 sequences are SGHTA and FQGNSA. CDR3 length equals 13 residues. Trimming left V 1 base short and J 6 bases short, with 7 bases between. The CDR3 nucleotides are TGTGCCAGCAGCTTAGGGGCTAGCAATGAGCAGTTCTTC. Encoded protein: CASSLGASNEQFF.

The chain employs TRBV2 and TRBJ2-2, with 9 bases aligning to TRBD2. J lost 4 bases, V lost 5 bases, and 5 bases had no gene match. This CDR3 has 15 residues. Germline CDR1 reads SNHLY; CDR2 reads FYNNEI. The CDR3: CASSLAGVGTGELFF. The DNA for the CDR3 is TGTGCCAGCAGTTTAGCGGGAGTGGGCACCGGGGAGCTGTTTTTT.

V gene TRBV27 combines with J gene TRBJ2-7; D is unclear. CDR1 is MNHEY, CDR2 SMNVEV, per germline (reference sequence). The CDR3 covers 13 residues. The germline V and J ends were trimmed by 5 bases and 3 bases, with 11 bases remaining between them. In DNA form, the CDR3 reads TGTGCCAGCAGTGCTCGGACGAACTACGAGCAGTACTTC. Translated, it gives CASSARTNYEQYF.

Only one count was recorded for this clone. The V call is TRBV5-1, the J call TRBJ1-3; D is ambiguous. Trimming took off 4 bases at V and 3 bases at J, with 14 bases between the two ends. Per the germline V gene, CDR1 is SGHRS and CDR2 is YFSETQ. The length of the CDR3 is 15 residues. CDR3 in DNA: TGCGCCAGCAGCGGTGGACCTGGGGATGGAAACACCATATATTTT. Protein: CASSGGPGDGNTIYF. The whole variable domain, remainder taken from reference TRBV5-1 and TRBJ1-3, is KAGVTQTPRYLIKTRGQQVTLSCSPISGHRSVSWYQQTPGQGLQFLFEYFSETQRNKGNFPGRFSGRQFSNSRSEMNVSTLELGDSALYLCASSGGPGDGNTIYFGEGSWLTVV.